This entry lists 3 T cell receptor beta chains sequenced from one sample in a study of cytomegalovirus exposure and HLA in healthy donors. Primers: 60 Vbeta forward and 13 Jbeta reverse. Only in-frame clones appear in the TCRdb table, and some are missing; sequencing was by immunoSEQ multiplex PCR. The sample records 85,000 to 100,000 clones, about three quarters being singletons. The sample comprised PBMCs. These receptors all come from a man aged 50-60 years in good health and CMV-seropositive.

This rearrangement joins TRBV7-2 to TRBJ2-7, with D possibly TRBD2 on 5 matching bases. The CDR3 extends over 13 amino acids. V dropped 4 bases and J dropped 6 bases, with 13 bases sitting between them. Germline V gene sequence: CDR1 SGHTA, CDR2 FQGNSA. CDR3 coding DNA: TGTGCCAGCAGCTATTTCGAAGAGGGCGAGCAGTACTTC. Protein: CASSYFEEGEQYF.

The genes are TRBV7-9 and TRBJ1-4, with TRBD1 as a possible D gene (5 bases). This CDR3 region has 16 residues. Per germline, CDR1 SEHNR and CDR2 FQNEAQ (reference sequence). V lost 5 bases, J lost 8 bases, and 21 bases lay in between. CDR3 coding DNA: TGTGCCAGCAGCCGTCTCGTCGGGGGAAATTCGGAAAAACTGTTTTTT. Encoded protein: CASSRLVGGNSEKLFF. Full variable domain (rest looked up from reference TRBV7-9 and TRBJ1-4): DTGVSQNPRHKITKRGQNVTFRCDPISEHNRLYWYRQTLGQGPEFLTYFQNEAQLEKSRLLSDRFSAERPKGSFSTLEIQRTEQGDSAMYLCASSRLVGGNSEKLFFGSGTQLSVL.

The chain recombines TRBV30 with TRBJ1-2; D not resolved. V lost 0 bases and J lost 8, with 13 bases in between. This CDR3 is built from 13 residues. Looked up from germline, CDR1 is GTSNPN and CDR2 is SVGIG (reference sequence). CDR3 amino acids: CAWSVLSQAGYTF. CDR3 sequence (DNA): TGTGCCTGGAGTGTACTTAGTCAGGCGGGCTACACCTTC.